This entry lists 28 T cell receptor beta chains sequenced from one sample in a study of cytotoxic CD8 clonotypes in ibrutinib-treated CLL. TCRdb's copy holds only in-frame clones and misses some; the assay was immunoSEQ multiplex PCR. The table has some 200,000 clones, over 55% seen once. The sequences come from PBMCs, collected after 24 months of ibrutinib treatment. The receptors shown here come from a human donor with chronic lymphocytic leukemia.

The genes are TRBV25-1 and TRBJ2-1; 8 bases agree with TRBD2. This CDR3 has 16 residues. Germline loops: CDR1 MGHDK, CDR2 SYGVNS. Trimming took 6 bases from V and 7 from J; bases not matched to a gene: 14. As DNA, the CDR3 is TGTGCCAGCAGCCCCACGACAGCGGGAGCTAGAAATGAGCAGTTCTTC. Its translation is CASSPTTAGARNEQFF.

This clone was seen more than once but under ten times. The genes are TRBV30 and TRBJ1-3, with 10 positions matching TRBD1. The ends lost 3 bases at V and 0 bases at J; junction bases unmatched: 5. The CDR3 contains 16 residues. Germline lookup yields CDR1 GTSNPN and CDR2 SVGIG (reference sequence). CDR3: CAWRRDRGLSGNTIYF. CDR3 coding DNA: TGTGCCTGGAGAAGGGACAGGGGACTCTCTGGAAACACCATATATTTT. The entire variable domain, with the rest obtained from reference TRBV30 and TRBJ1-3, is as follows: SQTIHQWPATLVQPVGSPLSLECTVEGTSNPNLYWYRQAAGRGLQLLFYSVGIGQISSEVPQNLSASRPQDRQFILSSKKLLLSDSGFYLCAWRRDRGLSGNTIYFGEGSWLTVV.

The J gene is TRBJ2-6, the V gene TRBV9, with D perhaps TRBD2 (7 bases). This CDR3 region has 18 residues. Germline loops: CDR1 SGDLS, CDR2 YYNGEE. V lost 3 bases and J 0 bases, leaving 16 bases between the germline ends. The CDR3 region has the DNA TGTGCCAGCAGCGCTGTCGGGGGGCGAAACTCTGGGGCCAACGTCCTGACTTTC. Amino acid sequence: CASSAVGGRNSGANVLTF.

The chain is built from TRBV27 and TRBJ2-7; 14 nucleotides match TRBD2. Losses at the gene ends were 4 bases for V and 6 bases for J; bases not matched to a gene: 2. From germline, CDR1 is MNHEY and CDR2 SMNVEV (reference sequence). The CDR3 covers 14 residues. DNA of the CDR3: TGTGCCAGCAGTTCGGGACTAGCGGGAGTCGAGCAGTACTTC. Encoded protein: CASSSGLAGVEQYF.

The chain recombines TRBV5-1 with TRBJ2-3; perhaps D is TRBD1 or TRBD2 (5 bases each). Trimming cost V 5 bases and J 3 bases, with 7 bases left between them. There are 12 residues in the CDR3. Germline V gives CDR1 SGHRS, CDR2 YFSETQ. The CDR3 reads CASRGETDTQYF. The CDR3 DNA sequence: TGCGCCAGCAGGGGGGAGACAGATACGCAGTATTTT.

The gene calls are TRBV19 and TRBJ1-2; 9 nucleotides line up with TRBD1. The CDR3 is 13 amino acids. Germline CDR1 and CDR2: LNHDA and SQIVND (reference sequence). V gave up 6 bases and J gave up 4 bases; unmatched junction bases: 3. For the CDR3, the DNA is TGTGCCAGTAGCCCGGGACAGGGCTATGGCTACACCTTC. It codes for CASSPGQGYGYTF.

The chain carries TRBV7-9 and TRBJ1-1, with D perhaps matching TRBD1 (5 bases). This CDR3 contains 15 residues. CDR1 is SEHNR and CDR2 is FQNEAQ in the germline V gene (reference sequence). Deletions cut 1 base from V and 0 bases from J, with 9 bases between. CDR3 in amino acids: CASSLVGGMNTEAFF. Written as DNA, the CDR3 is TGTGCCAGCAGCTTAGTTGGGGGAATGAACACTGAAGCTTTCTTT.

The rearrangement uses TRBV2 and TRBJ2-1; 8 nucleotides align to TRBD1. CDR1 and CDR2 from the germline V gene are SNHLY and FYNNEI. CDR3 size: 15 residues. J gave up 0 bases and V 3 bases, and 1 base lay outside the gene matches. The CDR3 protein is CASSDQGASYNEQFF. The CDR3 nucleotides read TGTGCCAGCAGTGACCAGGGGGCCTCCTACAATGAGCAGTTCTTC.

This clone was observed a few times. Other DNA sequences in this specimen translate into the identical CDR3. The gene calls are TRBV10-3 and TRBJ2-1; D is perhaps TRBD2 (5 bases). In germline, CDR1 is ENHRY, CDR2 SYGVKD. CDR3 size: 11 residues. Trimming took 8 bases from V and 7 from J, leaving 9 bases between them. CDR3 coding DNA: TGTGCCATCTCACTAGGGAATGAGCAGTTCTTC. Amino acids: CAISLGNEQFF.

This clone was detected a few times. The chain combines TRBV30 with TRBJ1-1; the D is unclear. The germline gives CDR1 GTSNPN, CDR2 SVGIG (reference sequence). Trimming shortened V by 3 bases and J by 3 bases, and 11 bases separated the two germline ends. This CDR3 has 13 residues. CDR3 in amino acids: CAWSLEGDTEAFF. CDR3 DNA: TGTGCCTGGAGCCTGGAGGGAGACACTGAAGCTTTCTTT.

The J gene is TRBJ2-3, the V gene TRBV12-5; 9 bases map to TRBD2. This CDR3 comprises 15 residues. V shed 0 bases, J shed 6 bases, and the junction held 4 bases outside the gene matches. The V gene's germline CDR1 is LGHNT and CDR2 FRNRAP. The CDR3 reads CASGLVLREGDTQYF. The CDR3 coding sequence is TGTGCTAGTGGTTTGGTACTGCGGGAGGGGGATACGCAGTATTTT.

This clone was observed a few times. V and J are TRBV19 and TRBJ2-7, with TRBD1 matching over 9 bases. This CDR3 has 14 amino acids. The V segment lost 5 bases and the J segment 4 bases; nucleotides outside the gene matches: 6. Germline V lookup: CDR1 LNHDA, CDR2 SQIVND (reference sequence). CDR3 coding DNA: TGTGCCAGTAGTTCCACAGGGGGCTCTTACGAGCAGTACTTC. Amino acids: CASSSTGGSYEQYF.

The chain recombines TRBV6-5 with TRBJ1-3; D uncertain. Between the trimmed V and J ends, which lost 5 bases and 2 bases, there was a span of 13 bases. Germline loops: CDR1 MNHEY, CDR2 SVGAGI. This CDR3 region has 15 residues. CDR3 nucleotides: TGTGCCAGCAGTGTGACACGAACACCTGGAAACACCATATATTTT. Protein product: CASSVTRTPGNTIYF.

CDR3 sequence: CSVEGAGGIIQYF. The CDR3 region has the DNA TGCAGCGTTGAAGGGGCAGGGGGCATCATTCAGTACTTC. The chain employs TRBV29-1 and TRBJ2-4; 8 positions match TRBD1. The germline V gene encodes CDR1 SQVTM and CDR2 ANQGSEA. V shed 1 base and J 9 bases; nucleotides not matched to a gene: 5. This CDR3 is 13 amino acids long. Full variable domain (remainder filled in from reference TRBV29-1 and TRBJ2-4): SAVISQKPSRDICQRGTSLTIQCQVDSQVTMMFWYRQQPGQSLTLIATANQGSEATYESGFVIDKFPISRPNLTFSTLTVSNMSPEDSSIYLCSVEGAGGIIQYFGAGTRLSVL.

The chain is built from TRBV30 and TRBJ2-5, with a tentative D call TRBD1 (6 bases). The CDR3 loop spans 14 amino acids. Germline lookup yields CDR1 GTSNPN and CDR2 SVGIG (reference sequence). Trimming removed 4 bases from V and 5 bases from J, with 17 bases in between. The CDR3 DNA reads TGTGCCTGGAACCGGGACAACAGTGGGGAGACCCAGTACTTC. Translation: CAWNRDNSGETQYF.

The V gene is TRBV4-3, the J gene TRBJ2-1, with D unclear. The CDR3 runs to 14 residues. V lost 3 bases to trimming and J lost 9 bases, with 15 bases between them. Germline loops: CDR1 LGHNA, CDR2 YSLEER. Written as DNA, the CDR3 is TGCGCCAGCAGCCATGAACGGCTAGGTCGTGAGCAGTTCTTC. It is translated as CASSHERLGREQFF.

This chain uses TRBV28 with TRBJ1-1; 8 bases match TRBD1. The junction had 10 bases not matched to a gene; V was cut back by 5 bases and J by 5 bases. This CDR3 comprises 15 residues. Germline V gives CDR1 MDHEN, CDR2 SYDVKM. The CDR3 region is CASSSPGQVATEAFF. CDR3 bases: TGTGCCAGCAGTAGTCCGGGACAGGTAGCAACTGAAGCTTTCTTT.

This clone was counted only a few times. CDR3 protein: CASSLAGYEQFF. The CDR3 DNA follows: TGTGCCAGCAGCTTGGCCGGGTATGAGCAGTTCTTC. V is TRBV5-4 and J is TRBJ2-1; D is uncertain. CDR3 size: 12 residues. Germline-derived CDR1 and CDR2 are SGHNT and YYREEE (reference sequence). Trimming removed 0 bases at V and 8 bases at J, with 6 bases between.

The gene calls are TRBV11-2 and TRBJ2-5; 7 bases agree with TRBD2. The CDR3 spans 15 residues. Trimming at V came to 5 bases and at J to 5 bases, leaving 11 bases not matched to a gene. Looked up from germline, CDR1 is SGHAT and CDR2 is FQNNGV. The chain's CDR3 is CASSRRALAFETQYF. In DNA form, the CDR3 reads TGTGCCAGCAGCCGGAGAGCACTAGCGTTCGAGACCCAGTACTTC.

This clone came up once. The chain links TRBV11-2 to TRBJ2-3, with D perhaps matching TRBD2 (6 bases). Looked up from germline, CDR1 is SGHAT and CDR2 is FQNNGV. V lost 8 bases and J lost 2, with 11 bases in between. There are 13 residues in the CDR3. In DNA, the CDR3 is TGTGCCAGCTCGGGGGATTCCACAGATACGCAGTATTTT. Translation gives CASSGDSTDTQYF.

The chain joins TRBV18 to TRBJ2-2; 9 bases agree with TRBD1. CDR3 size: 17 residues. With 5 bases clipped from V and 4 bases from J, the junction kept 11 bases outside the gene matches. The germline V gene has CDR1 KGHSH and CDR2 LQKENI. The CDR3 is CASSTAGTGLFTGELFF. CDR3 in DNA: TGTGCCAGCTCAACGGCCGGGACAGGGCTCTTCACCGGGGAGCTGTTTTTT.

The chain employs TRBV9 and TRBJ2-5, with TRBD1 identical over 10 bases. Unmatched junction bases numbered 8, after V lost 10 bases and J lost 2 bases. The germline CDR1 and CDR2 sequences are SGDLS and YYNGEE. This CDR3 has 14 amino acids. The CDR3 region is CACRGQGEQETQYF. As DNA, the CDR3 is TGTGCCTGCCGAGGACAGGGGGAGCAAGAGACCCAGTACTTC.

This chain joins TRBV6-5 and TRBJ2-1; possible D gene TRBD2, 5 bases. V was trimmed by 6 bases and J by 9 bases, leaving 12 bases between them. This CDR3 region has 12 residues. The V gene's germline CDR1 is MNHEY and CDR2 SVGAGI. The chain's CDR3 is CASSRGVSEQFF. The CDR3, as DNA: TGTGCCAGCAGCCGGGGAGTTAGTGAGCAGTTCTTC.

In the case of this clone: One end of the junction varies from germline; a read error may be responsible. This chain uses TRBV11-3 with TRBJ2-5, with 7 bases fitting TRBD1. The CDR3 has 16 amino acids. Per germline, CDR1 SGHNT and CDR2 YENEEA. This chain's CDR3 is CANSPGTADSQETQYF. The CDR3 DNA is TGTGCCAACAGCCCAGGGACAGCGGATTCGCAAGAGACCCAGTACTTC.

The rearrangement links TRBV30 to TRBJ2-2; D not certain. The V end lost 3 bases, the J end lost 6 bases, and 5 bases lay between the germline ends. This CDR3 has 11 residues. The germline gives CDR1 GTSNPN, CDR2 SVGIG (reference sequence). CDR3 nucleotides: TGTGCCTGGAGCCCCTCCGGGGAGCTGTTTTTT. Protein product: CAWSPSGELFF. The whole variable domain, filled in from reference TRBV30 and TRBJ2-2, reads SQTIHQWPATLVQPVGSPLSLECTVEGTSNPNLYWYRQAAGRGLQLLFYSVGIGQISSEVPQNLSASRPQDRQFILSSKKLLLSDSGFYLCAWSPSGELFFGEGSRLTVL.

The chain combines TRBV27 with TRBJ2-6; no reliable D call. The V end lost 4 bases, the J end lost 2 bases, and 15 bases lay between the germline ends. The CDR3 is 17 amino acids. The germline gives CDR1 MNHEY, CDR2 SMNVEV (reference sequence). The CDR3 here is CASSSFQGFPGANVLTF. CDR3 coding DNA: TGTGCCAGCAGTTCTTTCCAAGGGTTCCCTGGGGCCAACGTCCTGACTTTC.

This clone appeared a few times. V gene TRBV7-2 combines with J gene TRBJ1-1; D is ambiguous. V lost 3 bases and J 5 bases, leaving 7 bases between the germline ends. There are 12 residues in the CDR3. The germline CDR1 and CDR2 sequences are SGHTA and FQGNSA. This chain's CDR3 is CASSLGRTEAFF. The CDR3 bases are TGTGCCAGCAGCTTGGGGAGGACTGAAGCTTTCTTT.

This chain links TRBV5-4 with TRBJ2-7, with D perhaps being TRBD1 or TRBD2 (5 bases each). CDR3 size: 15 residues. Trimming removed 0 bases from V and 0 bases from J, with 10 bases in between. Germline V gene sequence: CDR1 SGHNT, CDR2 YYREEE (reference sequence). CDR3 bases: TGTGCCAGCAGCTTGGGACTGGGGGACTCCTACGAGCAGTACTTC. As protein: CASSLGLGDSYEQYF. The whole variable domain, remainder taken from reference TRBV5-4 and TRBJ2-7, is ETGVTQSPTHLIKTRGQQVTLRCSSQSGHNTVSWYQQALGQGPQFIFQYYREEENGRGNFPPRFSGLQFPNYSSELNVNALELDDSALYLCASSLGLGDSYEQYFGPGTRLTVT.